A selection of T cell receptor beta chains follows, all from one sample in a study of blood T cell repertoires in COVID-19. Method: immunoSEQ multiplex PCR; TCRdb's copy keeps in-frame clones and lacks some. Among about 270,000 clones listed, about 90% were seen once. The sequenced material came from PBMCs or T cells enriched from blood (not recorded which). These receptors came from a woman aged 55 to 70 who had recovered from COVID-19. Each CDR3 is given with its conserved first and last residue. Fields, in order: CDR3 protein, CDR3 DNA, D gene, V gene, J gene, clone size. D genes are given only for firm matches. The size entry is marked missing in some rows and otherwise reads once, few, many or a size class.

cdr3_aa: CASTLGVDTQYF
cdr3_nt: TGTGCCAGCACCTTGGGAGTGGATACGCAGTATTTT
d_call: .
v_call: TRBV12-3/TRBV12-4
j_call: TRBJ2-3
clone_size: .

cdr3_aa: CASGRGQGGNTIYF
cdr3_nt: TGTGCCAGCGGAAGGGGGCAGGGGGGAAACACCATATATTTT
d_call: TRBD1
v_call: TRBV28
j_call: TRBJ1-3
clone_size: once

cdr3_aa: CASSKPGLALAGELFF
cdr3_nt: TGTGCCAGCAGCAAACCGGGACTAGCATTAGCCGGGGAGCTGTTTTTT
d_call: TRBD2
v_call: TRBV5-5
j_call: TRBJ2-2
clone_size: .

cdr3_aa: CASSFGLAGGVGTQYF
cdr3_nt: TGTGCCAGCAGTTTCGGACTAGCGGGGGGCGTCGGTACGCAGTATTTT
d_call: TRBD2
v_call: TRBV28
j_call: TRBJ2-3
clone_size: .

cdr3_aa: CASSYREPYNEQFF
cdr3_nt: TGTGCCAGCAGTTACCGGGAACCCTACAATGAGCAGTTCTTC
d_call: .
v_call: TRBV27
j_call: TRBJ2-1
clone_size: once

cdr3_aa: CASSLPGGGRTEAFF
cdr3_nt: TGTGCCAGCAGTTTACCTGGGGGGGGGAGGACTGAAGCTTTCTTT
d_call: .
v_call: TRBV28
j_call: TRBJ1-1
clone_size: once

cdr3_aa: CASRPQGGSGELFF
cdr3_nt: TGTGCCAGCAGGCCACAGGGGGGGTCCGGGGAGCTGTTTTTT
d_call: .
v_call: TRBV28
j_call: TRBJ2-2
clone_size: .

cdr3_aa: CASSWTGDTEAFF
cdr3_nt: TGCGCCAGCAGCTGGACAGGGGACACTGAAGCTTTCTTT
d_call: TRBD1
v_call: TRBV5-1
j_call: TRBJ1-1
clone_size: .

cdr3_aa: CAWYLGAGELFF
cdr3_nt: TGTGCCTGGTATCTAGGGGCCGGGGAGCTGTTTTTT
d_call: .
v_call: TRBV30
j_call: TRBJ2-2
clone_size: .

cdr3_aa: CASSLTTGTETQYF
cdr3_nt: TGTGCCAGCAGCTTAACTACAGGTACAGAGACCCAGTACTTC
d_call: .
v_call: TRBV7-8
j_call: TRBJ2-5
clone_size: .

cdr3_aa: CASSLADLDGYTF
cdr3_nt: TGTGCCAGCAGCCTAGCGGACCTAGATGGCTACACCTTC
d_call: .
v_call: TRBV3-1/TRBV3-2
j_call: TRBJ1-2
clone_size: .

cdr3_aa: CASSPTDREDGYTF
cdr3_nt: TGTGCCAGCTCACCAACGGACAGGGAGGATGGCTACACCTTC
d_call: TRBD1
v_call: TRBV18
j_call: TRBJ1-2
clone_size: .

cdr3_aa: CASTGDISHGYTF
cdr3_nt: TGTGCCAGCACCGGGGACATTTCCCATGGCTACACCTTC
d_call: .
v_call: TRBV2
j_call: TRBJ1-2
clone_size: .

cdr3_aa: CSVEGRDYGYTF
cdr3_nt: TGCAGCGTTGAAGGTCGGGACTATGGCTACACCTTC
d_call: .
v_call: TRBV29-1
j_call: TRBJ1-2
clone_size: .

cdr3_aa: CAWSHRGGYTAFF
cdr3_nt: TGTGCCTGGAGCCATCGGGGGGGCTATACGGCTTTCTTT
d_call: .
v_call: TRBV30
j_call: TRBJ1-1
clone_size: .

cdr3_aa: CASSLVASGVPGELFF
cdr3_nt: TGTGCCAGCAGCTTAGTCGCTAGCGGGGTCCCCGGGGAGCTGTTTTTT
d_call: TRBD2
v_call: TRBV7-2
j_call: TRBJ2-2
clone_size: .

cdr3_aa: CASSLRDFREQFF
cdr3_nt: TGTGCCAGCAGCTTAAGAGACTTTCGGGAGCAGTTCTTC
d_call: .
v_call: TRBV5-4
j_call: TRBJ2-1
clone_size: .

cdr3_aa: CASSLRDNQPQHF
cdr3_nt: TGTGCCAGCAGCCTCCGGGACAACCAGCCCCAGCATTTT
d_call: .
v_call: TRBV7-9
j_call: TRBJ1-5
clone_size: .

cdr3_aa: CASSLVQGGGNTIYF
cdr3_nt: TGCGCCAGCAGCTTGGTTCAGGGTGGTGGAAACACCATATATTTT
d_call: .
v_call: TRBV5-1
j_call: TRBJ1-3
clone_size: .

cdr3_aa: CASTQGPYHGYTF
cdr3_nt: TGTGCCAGTACCCAGGGGCCCTACCACGGCTACACCTTC
d_call: .
v_call: TRBV19
j_call: TRBJ1-2
clone_size: .

cdr3_aa: CASSPDKGHRNYGYTF
cdr3_nt: TGTGCCAGCAGCCCAGACAAGGGTCACAGGAACTATGGCTACACCTTC
d_call: .
v_call: TRBV27
j_call: TRBJ1-2
clone_size: few

cdr3_aa: CASSKTSNTGELFF
cdr3_nt: TGTGCCAGTAGTAAGACTAGTAACACCGGGGAGCTGTTTTTT
d_call: .
v_call: TRBV19
j_call: TRBJ2-2
clone_size: .

cdr3_aa: CASSKGGDTIYF
cdr3_nt: TGTGCCAGCTCTAAAGGGGGAGACACCATATATTTT
d_call: .
v_call: TRBV28
j_call: TRBJ1-3
clone_size: .

cdr3_aa: CASSLKTSEYEQYF
cdr3_nt: TGTGCCAGCAGCTTAAAGACTAGCGAGTACGAGCAGTACTTC
d_call: TRBD2
v_call: TRBV7-2
j_call: TRBJ2-7
clone_size: .

cdr3_aa: CASLSGIGEKLFF
cdr3_nt: TGTGCCAGTTTGTCCGGGATCGGTGAAAAACTGTTTTTT
d_call: .
v_call: TRBV6-6
j_call: TRBJ1-4
clone_size: .

cdr3_aa: CASTTGEEGQRNIQYF
cdr3_nt: TGTGCCAGTACCACCGGAGAAGAGGGTCAAAGAAACATTCAGTACTTC
d_call: .
v_call: TRBV19
j_call: TRBJ2-4
clone_size: .

cdr3_aa: CASSLSGQGNYGYTF
cdr3_nt: TGTGCCAGCAGCTTATCGGGACAGGGCAACTATGGCTACACCTTC
d_call: TRBD1
v_call: TRBV7-3
j_call: TRBJ1-2
clone_size: .

cdr3_aa: CASSSNDRVVYGYTF
cdr3_nt: TGTGCCAGCAGCTCCAATGACAGGGTTGTCTATGGCTACACCTTC
d_call: TRBD1
v_call: TRBV7-9
j_call: TRBJ1-2
clone_size: .

cdr3_aa: CASSQGQGEAFF
cdr3_nt: TGTGCCAGCAGCCAGGGACAGGGTGAAGCTTTCTTT
d_call: TRBD1
v_call: TRBV7-3
j_call: TRBJ1-1
clone_size: .

cdr3_aa: CASSPRQGENTIYF
cdr3_nt: TGTGCCAGCAGTCCCCGACAGGGGGAAAACACCATATATTTT
d_call: TRBD1
v_call: TRBV6-5
j_call: TRBJ1-3
clone_size: .

cdr3_aa: CASSPQAGGSGELFF
cdr3_nt: TGTGCCAGCAGTCCGCAAGCGGGGGGTTCCGGGGAGCTGTTTTTT
d_call: TRBD2
v_call: TRBV27
j_call: TRBJ2-2
clone_size: .

cdr3_aa: CASSPGQEPYGYTF
cdr3_nt: TGTGCCAGCAGCCCGGGACAGGAACCCTATGGCTACACCTTC
d_call: TRBD1
v_call: TRBV7-9
j_call: TRBJ1-2
clone_size: .

cdr3_aa: CASSFDRKRYTEAFF
cdr3_nt: TGTGCCAGCAGCTTCGACCGGAAGAGGTACACTGAAGCTTTCTTT
d_call: .
v_call: TRBV7-9
j_call: TRBJ1-1
clone_size: .

cdr3_aa: CASSIDAETQYF
cdr3_nt: TGTGCCAGCAGCATAGATGCAGAGACCCAGTACTTC
d_call: .
v_call: TRBV5-4
j_call: TRBJ2-5
clone_size: .

cdr3_aa: CASSPGLAGPDTQYF
cdr3_nt: TGTGCCAGCAGCCCCGGACTAGCGGGACCAGATACGCAGTATTTT
d_call: TRBD2
v_call: TRBV7-3
j_call: TRBJ2-3
clone_size: .

cdr3_aa: CASSMGQRNEKLFF
cdr3_nt: TGTGCCAGTAGTATGGGACAGCGGAATGAAAAACTGTTTTTT
d_call: TRBD1
v_call: TRBV19
j_call: TRBJ1-4
clone_size: .

cdr3_aa: CASSIMGTGGGTQYF
cdr3_nt: TGTGCCAGTAGTATTATGGGGACAGGGGGAGGTACGCAGTATTTT
d_call: TRBD1
v_call: TRBV19
j_call: TRBJ2-3
clone_size: once

cdr3_aa: CSVGGGGSPLHF
cdr3_nt: TGCAGCGTTGGGGGCGGCGGTTCACCCCTCCACTTT
d_call: .
v_call: TRBV29-1
j_call: TRBJ1-6
clone_size: .

cdr3_aa: CASSRTGAPLNYGYTF
cdr3_nt: TGCGCCAGCAGCAGGACAGGGGCCCCCCTTAACTATGGCTACACCTTC
d_call: TRBD1
v_call: TRBV5-1
j_call: TRBJ1-2
clone_size: .

cdr3_aa: CAISESEVNTEAFF
cdr3_nt: TGTGCCATCAGTGAGTCGGAGGTGAACACTGAAGCTTTCTTT
d_call: .
v_call: TRBV10-3
j_call: TRBJ1-1
clone_size: .

cdr3_aa: CASSSASGTSYEQYF
cdr3_nt: TGTGCCAGCAGCTCCGCTAGCGGGACCTCCTACGAGCAGTACTTC
d_call: TRBD2
v_call: TRBV7-9
j_call: TRBJ2-7
clone_size: .

cdr3_aa: CASSFLGVGTEAFF
cdr3_nt: TGTGCCAGCAGCTTTTTAGGGGTTGGCACTGAAGCTTTCTTT
d_call: .
v_call: TRBV7-8
j_call: TRBJ1-1
clone_size: .

cdr3_aa: CASSAFSLQEENEKLFF
cdr3_nt: TGTGCCAGCAGCGCGTTTAGCCTACAGGAAGAGAATGAAAAACTGTTTTTT
d_call: .
v_call: TRBV28
j_call: TRBJ1-4
clone_size: .

cdr3_aa: CAWSVGLETQYF
cdr3_nt: TGTGCCTGGAGTGTCGGACTAGAGACCCAGTACTTC
d_call: .
v_call: TRBV30
j_call: TRBJ2-5
clone_size: .

cdr3_aa: CASSQTGSSYEQYF
cdr3_nt: TGTGCCAGCAGCCAAACGGGGTCTTCCTACGAGCAGTACTTC
d_call: .
v_call: TRBV14
j_call: TRBJ2-7
clone_size: .

cdr3_aa: CASSFGDKGSPLHF
cdr3_nt: TGCGCCAGCAGCTTCGGGGATAAAGGTTCACCCCTCCACTTT
d_call: .
v_call: TRBV5-1
j_call: TRBJ1-6
clone_size: .

cdr3_aa: CASSSSGGSSYEQYF
cdr3_nt: TGCGCCAGCAGCTCTAGCGGGGGGTCCTCCTACGAGCAGTACTTC
d_call: TRBD2
v_call: TRBV4-1
j_call: TRBJ2-7
clone_size: .

cdr3_aa: CASSFRGRGNNSPLHF
cdr3_nt: TGTGCCAGCAGTTTTAGGGGCAGGGGAAATAATTCACCCCTCCACTTT
d_call: .
v_call: TRBV27
j_call: TRBJ1-6
clone_size: .

cdr3_aa: CASSLGTSGTEAFF
cdr3_nt: TGTGCCAGCAGCTTGGGCACCTCCGGCACTGAAGCTTTCTTT
d_call: .
v_call: TRBV7-8
j_call: TRBJ1-1
clone_size: .